The 6 T cell receptor beta chains presented below share a single source sample, sequenced in a study of response to subunit inactivated influenza vaccine. Each CDR3 protein gets one entry after TCRdb re-called the RT-PCR reads with MiXCR. The sample lists roughly 780,000 distinct CDR3 sequences, about 18% occurring once. This sample comprised PBMCs from blood, obtained 5 to 6 days after vaccination. Receptors were obtained from a man between 45 and 60 years old who received an inactivated influenza vaccine.

There are a few counts of this clonotype. DNA of the CDR3: TGTGCCAGCAGCCAAGACCTCTGGATAGCCACTGAAGCTTTCTTT. Residues: CASSQDLWIATEAFF. The chain recombines TRBV4-2 with TRBJ1-1; D gene uncertain. This CDR3 is 15 amino acids long. Deletions cut 0 bases from V and 4 bases from J, with 12 bases between. Germline CDR1 LGHNA, CDR2 YNFKEQ.

This clonotype was seen only a few times. The chain joins TRBV20-1 to TRBJ1-4; TRBD1 might be the D (5 bases). The V end lost 8 bases, the J end lost 5 bases, and 9 bases lay between the germline ends. The CDR3 has 11 amino acids. The germline CDR1 and CDR2 sequences are DFQATT and SNEGSKA (reference sequence). The CDR3 sequence: CSSRGNEKLFF. As DNA, the CDR3 is TGCAGTTCGCGGGGGAATGAAAAACTGTTTTTT.

The genes are TRBV24-1 and TRBJ2-1; 13 bases map to TRBD2. V shed 0 bases, J shed 10 bases, and the junction held 8 bases outside the gene matches. This CDR3 comprises 17 residues. CDR1 is KGHDR and CDR2 is SFDVKD in the germline V gene. CDR3 nucleotides: TGTGCCACCAGTGATTTGGGACTAGCGGGGGCCCCTCAAGAGCAGTTCTTC. Protein: CATSDLGLAGAPQEQFF.

The chain joins TRBV15 to TRBJ2-5; D possibly uses TRBD1 or TRBD2 (5 bases each). Germline V gene lookup returns CDR1 LNHNV and CDR2 YYDKDF (reference sequence). V was clipped by 2 bases and J by 4 bases, with 14 bases between them. The length of the CDR3 is 15 residues. CDR3 sequence: CATSRKSGDGETQYF. Written as DNA, the CDR3 is TGTGCCACCAGCAGAAAATCCGGGGACGGAGAGACCCAGTACTTC.

This chain connects TRBV20-1 to TRBJ1-5; 9 bases line up with TRBD1. The CDR3 is 13 amino acids. V trimming: 5 bases; J trimming: 5 bases; junction bases outside the gene matches: 4. In germline, CDR1 is DFQATT, CDR2 SNEGSKA (reference sequence). The CDR3 reads CSAGTGSDQPQHF. CDR3 nucleotides: TGCAGTGCTGGGACAGGGTCCGATCAGCCCCAGCATTTT.

This clonotype has a handful of counts. The rearrangement uses TRBV7-2 and TRBJ2-7; TRBD2 agrees at 8 bases. Trimming cost V 5 bases and J 0 bases; bases outside gene matches: 6. The CDR3 contains 15 residues. CDR1 SGHTA and CDR2 FQGNSA come from the germline V gene. CDR3 nucleotide sequence: TGTGCCAGCAGCGGAGGACTAGCCCGCTCCTACGAGCAGTACTTC. The encoded protein is CASSGGLARSYEQYF.